The present T cell receptor (beta chain) was sequenced within a study of shared clonotypes between healthy human individuals. Study-wide results and limits: A generally larger estimated richness was seen in naive subsets than in memory subsets.

CDR1 is LGHNA, CDR2 YNFKEQ, per germline. CDR3 length: 13 amino acids. V lost 0 bases, J lost 15 bases, and 15 bases lay in between. Deep-level running was used for the assay. Genomic DNA of every subset was divided equally among multiple immunoSEQ plates. The method was immunoSEQ multiplex PCR; TCRdb's version includes in-frame clones alone and lacks a portion of them. The sample yields more than 400,000 clones, around 96% seen once. Note on this clone: What it binds is not known.

The rearrangement links TRBV4-2 to TRBJ2-1; the D is unclear. The sequence came from a woman in her twenties or thirties in good health. The sequenced sample consisted of naive CD4+ T cells sorted from blood. Noted subset: CD45RA+ positively selected. The CDR3 spells CASSQDLNQWLFF. The CDR3 bases are TGTGCCAGCAGCCAAGATCTTAACCAATGGCTGTTCTTC.